This T cell receptor (beta chain) was retrieved from a study of blood T cell repertoires in COVID-19. Study overall: There were acute and convalescent COVID-19 samples, and they came from the United States, Italy and Spain. The cDNA or gDNA used as material had been derived from T cells, B-cell-depleted T cells, or PBMCs.

In the source study's methods: For nucleated cells, counts were estimated from reference gene primer amplification. Measured with immunoSEQ multiplex PCR; TCRdb has only the in-frame clones, and not every one. That table supplies the V and J calls and clone size; D and trimming were determined from the DNA. The data show under 300,000 clones, 79% seen once. This clone was counted only a few times. The germline gives CDR1 MNHEY, CDR2 SVGAGI. Trimming cost V 5 bases and J 14 bases, with 19 bases left between them. The CDR3 has 14 residues. The material sequenced was peripheral blood. The gene calls are TRBV6-5 and TRBJ1-6, with a possible D match to TRBD1 (5 bases). The source is a middle-aged woman with active or convalescent COVID-19. Written as DNA, the CDR3 is TGTGCCAGCAGTAACCTTCGGGACGCGGGGGCCCTCCACTTT. Amino acids: CASSNLRDAGALHF.